What follows describes a single T cell receptor (beta chain). This clonotype has ten or more counts. Its antigen remains undetermined. No much larger clone exists at a distance of one base, and base qualities are not known. The sample comes from a study of breast tumors, draining lymph nodes, adjacent tissues (dated by TCRdb to the mid-2010s). For the wider study: The study compared TCR beta repertoires across tumor, adjacent nontumor tissue and axillary lymph nodes from breast cancer patients. The study was designed to assess the relationships and possible T-cell exchange between tumor, surrounding tissue and draining lymph node repertoires in human breast cancer. Overall results and qualifications from the work: T-cell repertoire diversity in tumors was found to be lower than in lymph nodes but higher than in nontumor tissue, and preferential V and J gene usage was observed. In luminal-like breast cancer, tumor and nontumor tissue repertoires resembled each other significantly more than in basal-like breast cancer. The data were considered consistent with most tumor T cells being derived from the lymph node and subsequently expanding within tumor tissue. The conclusion that tumor T cells originate in lymph nodes was framed as consistent with a hypothesis rather than directly demonstrated.

Reading the germline V gene gives CDR1 SQVTM and CDR2 ANQGSEA. Spanning cysteine to phenylalanine, the CDR3 consists of 13 amino acids. Kept here is only the CDR3 DNA, which spans 39 bases and is read in frame from base 1. V has 7 bases trimmed and J has 6 bases trimmed; junction bases matching no gene number 12. TCRdb names Illumina HiSeq 2000 as the instrument used. TCR beta chain libraries were generated by multiplex PCR amplification. High-throughput sequencing was used to analyze the amplified TCR beta chain products. In-frame beta chains were kept once TCRdb had trimmed the public reads at Q25 with fastp and called clones with MiXCR. Merged by CDR3 protein, the rows form single entries marked with the most common genes and DNA. The sample table shows approximately 210,000 distinct CDR3 sequences, and around 32% are seen once. The leading ten clones occupy 1.4% of the sample. Lymph node samples came from the axillary draining lymph nodes of breast cancer patients.

The specimen sequenced was axillary lymph node tissue. The receptor chain draws on TRBV29-1 and TRBJ2-7; 7 of the junction bases match TRBD2. The source of this sequence is a female donor with breast cancer. Some clones in this sample may be carry-over from other donors' samples. CDR3 sequence: CSAYEREGVEQYF. The DNA is as follows: TGCAGCGCATACGAGCGGGAAGGGGTCGAGCAGTACTTC.